What follows are 11 T cell receptor beta chains derived from one specimen sequenced in a study of identical twins. TCRdb itself ran the 5' RACE reads through MiXCR, one entry per CDR3 protein. Counted here are just under 650,000 distinct CDR3 sequences, 7.1% occurring once; the ten biggest clones make up 1.5% to 2%. These same data were also listed under a study on yellow fever vaccine responses in identical twins.

Material for sequencing was PBMCs. Source of these receptors: a woman between 18 and 30 years old in good health.

This clonotype was detected only a few times. The chain combines TRBV12-3 or TRBV12-4 with TRBJ2-1, with 10 positions matching TRBD2. V lost 6 bases to trimming and J lost 1 base; unmatched junction nucleotides: 6. This CDR3 is built from 16 residues. In nucleotides, the CDR3 is TGTGCCAGCAGGGAACTAGCGGGGACTTCCTACAATGAGCAGTTCTTC. This translates into CASRELAGTSYNEQFF.

This clonotype was recorded many times. The gene calls are TRBV5-6 and TRBJ2-1; 12 bases fit TRBD2. Germline V gene lookup returns CDR1 SGHDT and CDR2 YYEEEE. The CDR3 runs 16 residues. The junction had 10 bases not matched to a gene; V was cut back by 4 bases and J by 8 bases. CDR3 in amino acids: CASSPQTSGSFDEQFF. In nucleotides, the CDR3 is TGTGCCAGCAGCCCTCAGACTAGCGGGAGTTTCGATGAGCAGTTCTTC.

This clonotype was seen many times. V and J are TRBV10-3 and TRBJ2-7, with D tentatively TRBD1 or TRBD2 (7 bases each). Per the germline V gene, CDR1 is ENHRY and CDR2 is SYGVKD. The CDR3 runs 17 residues. The ends were cut back, 0 bases at V and 2 bases at J, with 17 bases in the middle. The CDR3 region is CAISESTGGQRTYEQYF. DNA of the CDR3: TGTGCCATCAGTGAGTCGACGGGGGGACAGAGGACCTACGAGCAGTACTTC.

The chain is built from TRBV4-1 and TRBJ2-2; a weak D match, TRBD2 (7 bases). There are 17 residues in the CDR3. V lost 1 base to trimming and J lost 0 bases, with 12 bases between them. Germline V gives CDR1 MGHRA, CDR2 YSYEKL. CDR3 sequence (DNA): TGCGCCAGCAGCCAAGGGAGGGGGGGGGCGAACACCGGGGAGCTGTTTTTT. Its translation: CASSQGRGGANTGELFF.

This chain connects TRBV5-1 to TRBJ1-6, with 7 bases that match TRBD1. The CDR3 has 15 amino acids. J gave up 8 bases and V 0 bases, and 5 bases lay outside the gene matches. Per the germline V gene, CDR1 is SGHRS and CDR2 is YFSETQ. CDR3 coding DNA: TGCGCCAGCAGCTTGGGACAGGGTACGGATTCACCCCTCCACTTT. Encoded protein: CASSLGQGTDSPLHF.

This clonotype has a handful of counts. In DNA, the CDR3 is TGCGCCAGCAGTGACCCCGTAGGAGAGCTGTTTTTT. This codes for CASSDPVGELFF. This chain joins TRBV10-2 and TRBJ2-2, with unresolved D. V lost 3 bases, J lost 11 bases, and 10 bases lay in between. Germline loops: CDR1 WSHSY, CDR2 SAAADI. CDR3 size: 12 residues.

This clonotype was recorded at least ten times. This chain connects TRBV14 to TRBJ2-1; 8 bases agree with TRBD2. Germline values: CDR1 SGHDN, CDR2 FVKESK. The J segment lost 5 bases and the V segment lost 2 bases, leaving 8 bases of the junction unmatched. The length of the CDR3 is 16 residues. CDR3 sequence reads: CASSQWSGTRNNEQFF. In nucleotides, the CDR3 is TGTGCCAGCAGCCAATGGAGCGGGACTAGAAACAATGAGCAGTTCTTC.

J is TRBJ1-5 and V is TRBV5-1, with 7 bases identical to TRBD1. V shed 4 bases and J 2 bases; nucleotides not matched to a gene: 3. Germline V lookup: CDR1 SGHRS, CDR2 YFSETQ. This CDR3 comprises 14 residues. The CDR3 coding sequence is TGCGCCAGCAGCATGGGGACAGGCAATCAGCCCCAGCATTTT. Translating gives CASSMGTGNQPQHF.

The chain combines TRBV6-1 with TRBJ2-1, with 12 nucleotides matching TRBD2. CDR1 is MNHNS and CDR2 is SASEGT in the germline V gene. Germline trimming cut 4 bases from V and 3 bases from J; bases unmatched to any gene: 4. The CDR3 extends over 16 amino acids. The CDR3 loop is CASSGRTSGDYNEQFF. The CDR3 DNA is TGTGCCAGCAGTGGGCGGACTAGCGGGGACTACAATGAGCAGTTCTTC.

This clonotype was seen repeatedly, ten times or more. The chain carries TRBV29-1 and TRBJ2-7, with D possibly TRBD2 on 5 matching bases. The CDR3 totals 15 residues. Between the trimmed V and J ends, which lost 4 bases and 2 bases, there was a span of 18 bases. Germline loops: CDR1 SQVTM, CDR2 ANQGSEA. For the CDR3, the DNA is TGCAGCGTTGGCCGATTAAGCGGACCGACCTACGAGCAGTACTTC. It translates to CSVGRLSGPTYEQYF.

This clonotype was counted a few times. The rearrangement uses TRBV28 and TRBJ2-1; D is perhaps TRBD2 (6 bases). The germline V and J ends were trimmed by 1 base and 6 bases, with 13 bases remaining between them. This CDR3 is 15 amino acids long. The V gene's germline CDR1 is MDHEN and CDR2 SYDVKM. The CDR3 DNA reads TGTGCCAGCAGTTTATTTCGGGAGCTTGGCAATGAGCAGTTCTTC. This encodes CASSLFRELGNEQFF.